This section outlines one TCR beta chain sequence together with its context. Its target is unknown. Sequencing used immunoSEQ v3. Each library reached about 2 million read pairs, or about 4.5-6.5 million at deep level. Method: immunoSEQ multiplex PCR; TCRdb's copy keeps in-frame clones and lacks some. This table has 50,000 to 65,000 clones, around 68% appearing once. V lost 1 base and J 4 bases, leaving 10 bases between the germline ends. Germline values: CDR1 SGHVS, CDR2 FQNEAQ. The CDR3 has 14 residues. This sample's time point: pre-treatment sample, taken before nivolumab and TIL therapy. Stage 4 NSCLC adults joined between 2017 and early 2020. The source of the sample is a study of TIL therapy for anti-PD-1-resistant metastatic lung cancer. General study points: TIL clonotype persistence in blood showed no apparent association with response. The cohort had more treatment-naive, never-smoker and oncogene-addicted patients than typical.

The genes are TRBV7-8 and TRBJ1-2; D call uncertain. The sample was blood, taken at baseline. The receptor was derived from a person aged 25-79 years with non-small cell lung cancer. In nucleotides, the CDR3 is TGTGCCAGCAGCTTAGAGGCAGGCCTCTATGGCTACACCTTC. Its translation is CASSLEAGLYGYTF.